A selection of T cell receptor beta chains follows, all from one sample in a study of T cell changes during pregnancy in multiple sclerosis. Data came from immunoSEQ multiplex PCR; TCRdb stores just in-frame clones and leaves some out. Among roughly 58,000 clones listed, roughly 90% were seen once. The sequenced sample was CD8+ T cells from peripheral blood mononuclear cells, obtained before pregnancy. The source is a female donor with multiple sclerosis, enrolled in a pregnancy study. Each CDR3 is given with its conserved first and last residue. D genes are given only for firm matches.

V gene: TRBV6-1
J gene: TRBJ2-7
D gene: .
CDR3 protein: CASSEAWGGGEQYF

V gene: TRBV7-3
J gene: TRBJ1-1
D gene: .
CDR3 protein: CARVRGGTEAFF

V gene: TRBV19
J gene: TRBJ1-2
D gene: .
CDR3 protein: CASMSGYGYTF

V gene: TRBV7-6
J gene: TRBJ1-1
D gene: .
CDR3 protein: CASSGGAPEAFF

V gene: TRBV7-2
J gene: TRBJ1-1
D gene: .
CDR3 protein: CASSLALTVYGTPNTEAFF

V gene: TRBV10-3
J gene: TRBJ1-5
D gene: .
CDR3 protein: CAISESWGGPQHF

V gene: TRBV6-1
J gene: TRBJ2-3
D gene: .
CDR3 protein: CASRGPGGPDTQYF

V gene: TRBV19
J gene: TRBJ2-7
D gene: .
CDR3 protein: CASSSWTEGESYEQYF

V gene: TRBV6-5
J gene: TRBJ1-1
D gene: .
CDR3 protein: CASSSTPRVSEAFF

V gene: TRBV4-1
J gene: TRBJ1-2
D gene: TRBD1
CDR3 protein: CASSQRGQGAYGYTF

V gene: TRBV5-5
J gene: TRBJ2-7
D gene: TRBD2
CDR3 protein: CASSLLAGVAYEQYF

V gene: TRBV19
J gene: TRBJ2-3
D gene: TRBD1
CDR3 protein: CASSDPGTGGPFLTDTQYF

V gene: TRBV4-1
J gene: TRBJ2-3
D gene: .
CDR3 protein: CASRPFLFGGDRDTQYF

V gene: TRBV6-5
J gene: TRBJ1-1
D gene: .
CDR3 protein: CASRVRGARHTEAFF

V gene: TRBV5-4
J gene: TRBJ1-2
D gene: .
CDR3 protein: CASSGGADGYTF

V gene: TRBV29-1
J gene: TRBJ1-1
D gene: TRBD1
CDR3 protein: CSVESGQPSRQAFF

V gene: TRBV9
J gene: TRBJ1-2
D gene: TRBD1
CDR3 protein: CASSVGTGINYGYTF

V gene: TRBV10-3
J gene: TRBJ1-1
D gene: .
CDR3 protein: CAISTPGGTEAFF

V gene: TRBV5-5
J gene: TRBJ1-1
D gene: .
CDR3 protein: CASKEETEAFF

V gene: TRBV7-8
J gene: TRBJ2-2
D gene: .
CDR3 protein: CASSRGLHTGELFF

V gene: TRBV5-4
J gene: TRBJ1-6
D gene: .
CDR3 protein: CASSYVTGDSPLHF

V gene: TRBV4-1
J gene: TRBJ1-4
D gene: .
CDR3 protein: CASSQDGDGREDEKLFF

V gene: TRBV6-5
J gene: TRBJ1-2
D gene: .
CDR3 protein: CASSFTRSNYGYTF

V gene: TRBV6-1
J gene: TRBJ2-7
D gene: .
CDR3 protein: CASSGLQGVGSYEQYF

V gene: TRBV4-3
J gene: TRBJ2-2
D gene: .
CDR3 protein: CASSQESDGGRVPGELFF

V gene: TRBV5-4
J gene: TRBJ2-7
D gene: .
CDR3 protein: CASSLGAYEQYF

V gene: TRBV9
J gene: TRBJ2-7
D gene: .
CDR3 protein: CASSVGLVDTEEQYF

V gene: TRBV11-2
J gene: TRBJ1-1
D gene: .
CDR3 protein: CASSLEGSYTEAFF

V gene: TRBV4-1
J gene: TRBJ2-2
D gene: TRBD2
CDR3 protein: CASSQGGSGGTNTGELFF

V gene: TRBV14
J gene: TRBJ2-7
D gene: TRBD2
CDR3 protein: CASSGSGGGLEQYF

V gene: TRBV7-9
J gene: TRBJ2-3
D gene: TRBD1
CDR3 protein: CASSPRQGTSTDTQYF

V gene: TRBV29-1
J gene: TRBJ1-1
D gene: .
CDR3 protein: CSMGAGDTEAFF

V gene: TRBV6-5
J gene: TRBJ1-5
D gene: .
CDR3 protein: CASSSEVGLNQPQHF

V gene: TRBV5-6
J gene: TRBJ2-7
D gene: .
CDR3 protein: CASSSPYSSYEQYF

V gene: TRBV11-2
J gene: TRBJ2-7
D gene: .
CDR3 protein: CASSLDEAGVEQYF

V gene: TRBV27
J gene: TRBJ1-4
D gene: .
CDR3 protein: CASSRGQTNEKLFF

V gene: TRBV15
J gene: TRBJ2-7
D gene: TRBD1
CDR3 protein: CATSRVPGGYYEQYF

V gene: TRBV4-3
J gene: TRBJ2-1
D gene: TRBD2
CDR3 protein: CASSQISGDEQFF

V gene: TRBV27
J gene: TRBJ2-2
D gene: .
CDR3 protein: CAAQDTNTGELFF

V gene: TRBV12-5
J gene: TRBJ1-2
D gene: .
CDR3 protein: CASGLFPGINYGYTF